Presented here are 6 T cell receptor beta chains from one specimen sequenced in a study of STAT3 mutations in large granular lymphocyte leukemia. Study-wide points: Every T-LGLL patient had at least one immunodominant TCRbeta clonotype.

Which antigens these TCRs recognize remains unknown. The assay was immunoSEQ multiplex PCR, and TCRdb's table has in-frame clones only and misses some. This table holds about 12,000 clones, approximately 85% found once. Sequencing was performed on peripheral blood mononuclear cells. The source of these receptors is a man older than 75 with T-cell large granular lymphocyte leukemia. Some clones in this sample may be carry-over from other donors' samples.

Turning to this clone: A read error may produce the germline difference seen at one junction end. This chain joins TRBV5-3 and TRBJ1-2; D ambiguous. TRBV5-3 is reported as an ORF; its role is uncertain. This CDR3 has 13 residues. CDR3 in DNA: TGTGCCAGCAGCTTGGAGCCAGCCCTAGGCTACACCTTC. It codes for CASSLEPALGYTF.

This chain links TRBV27 with TRBJ1-1; D may be TRBD1 (6 bases). Per germline, CDR1 MNHEY and CDR2 SMNVEV (reference sequence). The ends were cut back, 7 bases at V and 4 bases at J, with 13 bases in the middle. The CDR3 covers 13 residues. In DNA form, the CDR3 reads TGTGCCAGCAACAGGGCCCGGGGCACTGAAGCTTTCTTT. This codes for CASNRARGTEAFF.

This chain connects TRBV5-4 to TRBJ1-2; TRBD1 agrees at 8 bases. The germline V gene has CDR1 SGHNT and CDR2 YYREEE (reference sequence). This CDR3 comprises 16 residues. The V gene end was trimmed by 1 base and the J gene end by 4 bases; junction bases not matched to a gene: 9. The CDR3, as DNA: TGTGCCAGCAGCTTGCCCGGGGCAGGGGGCGGCTATGGCTACACCTTC. Its protein is CASSLPGAGGGYGYTF.

This chain joins TRBV7-2 and TRBJ2-3, with D hard to call. Germline CDR1 is SGHTA and CDR2 is FQGNSA. This CDR3 is 14 amino acids long. The V gene lost 3 bases and the J gene lost 1 base, with 8 bases spanning the gap. The CDR3 protein is CASSLNFGTDTQYF. The CDR3, as DNA: TGTGCCAGCAGCTTGAATTTTGGCACAGATACGCAGTATTTT.

This chain uses TRBV2 with TRBJ1-2; D not certain. The V and J ends lost 1 base and 4 bases respectively, with 10 bases between them. Per germline, CDR1 SNHLY and CDR2 FYNNEI. The CDR3 has 14 amino acids. Here the CDR3 DNA reads TGTGCCAGCAGTGAAGTCAGCTCAACCTATGGCTACACCTTC. Translated: CASSEVSSTYGYTF.

The chain carries TRBV5-6 and TRBJ2-5; D perhaps matches TRBD2 (6 bases). This CDR3 is 13 amino acids long. The germline CDR1 and CDR2 sequences are SGHDT and YYEEEE. Trimming shortened V by 5 bases and J by 5 bases, and 13 bases separated the two germline ends. CDR3: CASRTGVLETQYF. DNA of the CDR3: TGTGCCAGCAGAACGGGGGTTCTGGAGACCCAGTACTTC.